A single sample is the source of the 18 T cell receptor beta chains below, sequenced in a study of blood T cell repertoires in COVID-19. Clones were read by immunoSEQ multiplex PCR, and TCRdb kept only the in-frame ones, dropping some. The sample has more than 250,000 clones, approximately 87% seen once; the top ten hold 3.5% to 5.5%. Sequencing was carried out using peripheral blood. Receptor source: a man aged 55 to 70 who had recovered from COVID-19.

The chain has TRBV18 and TRBJ1-2; D remains ambiguous. Germline CDR1 and CDR2: KGHSH and LQKENI. The CDR3 is 16 amino acids. Trimming removed 2 bases from V and 8 bases from J, with 21 bases in between. CDR3 residues: CASSPNVASQIFGYTF. The CDR3 region has the DNA TGTGCCAGCTCACCAAACGTCGCGTCCCAAATCTTCGGCTACACCTTC.

The gene calls are TRBV21-1 and TRBJ1-4. TRBV21-1 is a pseudogene. This CDR3 comprises 15 residues. CDR3 nucleotide sequence: TGTGCCAGCAGCAAAGAGGAGGAAACTAATGAAAAACTGTTTTTT. Its protein product is CASSKEEETNEKLFF.

V usage is TRBV14 and J usage is TRBJ1-6; unclear D gene. The ends were cut back, 3 bases at V and 7 bases at J, with 4 bases in the middle. This CDR3 contains 12 residues. The germline CDR1 and CDR2 sequences are SGHDN and FVKESK. The CDR3 coding sequence is TGTGCCAGCAGCCACAGGAATTCACCCCTCCACTTT. Its protein product is CASSHRNSPLHF.

V and J are TRBV19 and TRBJ2-7; 9 positions match TRBD2. CDR1 and CDR2 (germline): LNHDA, SQIVND (reference sequence). Unmatched junction bases numbered 10, after V lost 7 bases and J lost 6 bases. The CDR3 contains 14 residues. The CDR3 here is CASKAVAGAREQYF. CDR3 coding DNA: TGTGCCAGTAAGGCAGTAGCGGGAGCGCGCGAGCAGTACTTC.

The chain carries TRBV30 and TRBJ1-2; 8 bases agree with TRBD1. Germline V gives CDR1 GTSNPN, CDR2 SVGIG (reference sequence). J lost 4 bases, V lost 3 bases, and 10 bases had no gene match. CDR3 size: 15 residues. The CDR3 loop is CAWRKIRDRTYGYTF. The CDR3 DNA follows: TGTGCCTGGAGAAAAATCCGGGACAGGACCTATGGCTACACCTTC.

The chain combines TRBV5-1 with TRBJ2-7; 9 bases fit TRBD2. This CDR3 comprises 14 residues. Germline V gives CDR1 SGHRS, CDR2 YFSETQ. V gave up 0 bases and J gave up 3 bases; unmatched junction bases: 1. The CDR3 DNA reads as TGCGCCAGCAGCTTGGTTAGCGGGGGCTACGAGCAGTACTTC. It encodes CASSLVSGGYEQYF. The full variable domain, rest sourced from reference TRBV5-1 and TRBJ2-7, is KAGVTQTPRYLIKTRGQQVTLSCSPISGHRSVSWYQQTPGQGLQFLFEYFSETQRNKGNFPGRFSGRQFSNSRSEMNVSTLELGDSALYLCASSLVSGGYEQYFGPGTRLTVT.

Comments on this clone: This sample also contains other DNA sequences that code for the same CDR3. The chain carries TRBV18 and TRBJ1-1; the D gene is possibly TRBD1 (5 bases). The V end lost 3 bases, the J end lost 2 bases, and 10 bases lay between the germline ends. The CDR3 extends over 14 amino acids. Germline loops: CDR1 KGHSH, CDR2 LQKENI. The CDR3 coding sequence is TGTGCCAGCTCACCTACAGGTCAAAACACTGAAGCTTTCTTT. Protein: CASSPTGQNTEAFF.

The chain uses TRBV29-1 and TRBJ1-2, with D perhaps matching TRBD1 (6 bases). Trimming left V 5 bases short and J 4 bases short, with 17 bases between. CDR1 and CDR2 (germline): SQVTM, ANQGSEA. The CDR3 extends over 14 amino acids. DNA for the CDR3: TGCAGCGTTCTACCCGTAACAGGGAGCTATGGCTACACCTTC. Translating gives CSVLPVTGSYGYTF.

J is TRBJ1-5 and V is TRBV30, with D unclear. CDR3 length: 13 amino acids. V was pared by 3 bases and J by 5 bases, with 11 bases between. Germline CDR1 GTSNPN, CDR2 SVGIG (reference sequence). CDR3 DNA: TGTGCCTGGAGCCGAGGGTTGGATCAGCCCCAGCATTTT. It is translated as CAWSRGLDQPQHF.

A remark on this clone: The same CDR3 also results from other DNA sequences found in this sample. CDR3 sequence reads: CASSDRGRRGYTF. The CDR3 DNA sequence: TGTGCCAGTAGTGACAGGGGCCGTCGGGGCTACACCTTC. This chain joins TRBV19 and TRBJ1-2, with 8 bases lining up with TRBD1. The V gene's germline CDR1 is LNHDA and CDR2 SQIVND (reference sequence). This CDR3 spans 13 amino acids. With V trimmed by 5 bases and J by 8 bases, 7 bases remained unmatched.

The gene calls are TRBV30 and TRBJ1-1, with 8 bases identical to TRBD1. Germline CDR1 is GTSNPN and CDR2 is SVGIG (reference sequence). J was trimmed by 1 base and V by 2 bases; bases with no gene match: 3. The CDR3 sequence is 14 residues long. CDR3 region: CAWSRQGTNTEAFF. DNA for the CDR3: TGTGCCTGGAGTCGACAGGGGACGAACACTGAAGCTTTCTTT. Together with reference TRBV30 and TRBJ1-1, the CDR3 gives the full variable domain: SQTIHQWPATLVQPVGSPLSLECTVEGTSNPNLYWYRQAAGRGLQLLFYSVGIGQISSEVPQNLSASRPQDRQFILSSKKLLLSDSGFYLCAWSRQGTNTEAFFGQGTRLTVV.

This clone was counted once. This chain connects TRBV7-9 to TRBJ2-5; the match to TRBD2 covers 16 bases. From germline, CDR1 is SEHNR and CDR2 FQNEAQ (reference sequence). The junction had 13 bases not matched to a gene; V was cut back by 3 bases and J by 6 bases. There are 19 residues in the CDR3. CDR3 DNA sequence: TGTGCCAGCAGCTTCTCGCCGGGACTAGCGGGGGGGCAGTCGAAGACCCAGTACTTC. It codes for CASSFSPGLAGGQSKTQYF. The whole variable domain, remainder taken from reference TRBV7-9 and TRBJ2-5, is DTGVSQNPRHKITKRGQNVTFRCDPISEHNRLYWYRQTLGQGPEFLTYFQNEAQLEKSRLLSDRFSAERPKGSFSTLEIQRTEQGDSAMYLCASSFSPGLAGGQSKTQYFGPGTRLLVL.

The genes are TRBV6-5 and TRBJ2-7, with a tentative D call TRBD1 (6 bases). V was pared by 0 bases and J by 2 bases, with 8 bases between. The CDR3 is 14 amino acids. Germline V gene lookup returns CDR1 MNHEY and CDR2 SVGAGI. The CDR3: CASSYSTGPYEQYF. The CDR3 region has the DNA TGTGCCAGCAGTTACTCGACAGGTCCCTACGAGCAGTACTTC.

The J gene is TRBJ2-7, the V gene TRBV5-1; 14 positions agree with TRBD2. V shed 7 bases and J 6 bases; nucleotides not matched to a gene: 6. This CDR3 is built from 14 residues. Germline CDR1 and CDR2: SGHRS and YFSETQ. CDR3 in amino acids: CASFSGLAGAEQYF. Written as DNA, the CDR3 is TGCGCCAGCTTCTCGGGACTAGCGGGAGCCGAGCAGTACTTC. The entire variable domain, with the rest obtained from reference TRBV5-1 and TRBJ2-7, is as follows: KAGVTQTPRYLIKTRGQQVTLSCSPISGHRSVSWYQQTPGQGLQFLFEYFSETQRNKGNFPGRFSGRQFSNSRSEMNVSTLELGDSALYLCASFSGLAGAEQYFGPGTRLTVT.

This chain connects TRBV18 to TRBJ2-7, with 8 bases identical to TRBD1. The CDR3 is made up of 14 amino acids. The V gene's germline CDR1 is KGHSH and CDR2 LQKENI. V shed 6 bases and J 1 base; nucleotides not matched to a gene: 5. CDR3 sequence (DNA): TGTGCCAGCTCGCACCGGGACAGGTCCTACGAGCAGTACTTC. It translates to CASSHRDRSYEQYF.

The chain employs TRBV12-3 or TRBV12-4 and TRBJ2-3; D remains unclear. The length of the CDR3 is 12 residues. Trimming removed 3 bases from V and 8 bases from J, with 9 bases in between. The CDR3 spells CASSFGPGTQYF. As DNA, the CDR3 is TGTGCCAGCAGTTTCGGCCCAGGTACGCAGTATTTT.

The chain combines TRBV5-1 with TRBJ1-1, with 10 nucleotides matching TRBD1. Germline V gene data show CDR1 as SGHRS and CDR2 as YFSETQ. The ends lost 5 bases at V and 3 bases at J; junction bases unmatched: 4. This CDR3 spans 14 amino acids. CDR3 nucleotides: TGCGCCAGCAGACGGACAGGGGGGGACACTGAAGCTTTCTTT. Amino acid sequence: CASRRTGGDTEAFF.

The V and J genes are TRBV6-1 and TRBJ1-6; 7 bases match TRBD1. CDR3 size: 15 residues. The ends lost 3 bases at V and 10 bases at J; junction bases unmatched: 9. Germline values: CDR1 MNHNS, CDR2 SASEGT. CDR3 coding DNA: TGTGCCAGCAGTGAGCTAACGACAGGGTACTCACCCCTCCACTTT. It encodes CASSELTTGYSPLHF.